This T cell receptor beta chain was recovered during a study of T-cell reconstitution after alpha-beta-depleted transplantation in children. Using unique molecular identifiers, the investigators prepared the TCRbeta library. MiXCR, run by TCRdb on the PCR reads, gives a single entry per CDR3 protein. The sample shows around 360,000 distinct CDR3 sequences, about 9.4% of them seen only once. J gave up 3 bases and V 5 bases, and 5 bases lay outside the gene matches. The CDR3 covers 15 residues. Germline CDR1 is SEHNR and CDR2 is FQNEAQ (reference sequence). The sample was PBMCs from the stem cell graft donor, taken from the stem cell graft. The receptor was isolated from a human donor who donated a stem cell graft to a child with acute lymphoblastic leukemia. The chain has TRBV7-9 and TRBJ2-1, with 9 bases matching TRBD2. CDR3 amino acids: CASSPSGTIYNEQFF. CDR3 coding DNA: TGTGCCAGCAGCCCTAGCGGGACCATCTACAATGAGCAGTTCTTC.